Reported below is one T cell receptor (beta chain). This CDR3 comprises 15 residues. The V end was cut by 4 bases, the J end by 4 bases, with 15 bases between. Sample-barcoded 5' priming and a J-beta primer mix drove a second PCR of 7 to 11 cycles. TCRdb used MiXCR to reprocess the 5' RACE reads, holding one entry per CDR3 protein. The sample contains 1.2 million to 1.5 million distinct CDR3 sequences, roughly 40% of which appear only once. This sample stems from a study of blood T cells in healthy people across ages. The sequenced material came from blood. This chain uses TRBV12-3 or TRBV12-4 with TRBJ2-3; a weak D match, TRBD2 (5 bases). The sequence came from a woman aged 18-30 years in good health. CDR3 coding DNA: TGTGCCAGCAGTTCCCGCTTTGGTAGCGCAGATACGCAGTATTTT. It is translated as CASSSRFGSADTQYF.